This T cell receptor beta chain emerged from a study of OX40 agonist ivuxolimab in advanced cancers. Overall study context: Cohort: roughly 80% men, mean age 60, aged about 20 to 80.

The CDR3 has 13 residues. Germline CDR1 and CDR2: SGHAT and FQNNGV. The V and J ends lost 5 bases and 2 bases respectively, with 10 bases between them. Assay: immunoSEQ multiplex PCR; the TCRdb copy retains only in-frame clones and omits some. The table lists over 80,000 clones, 70% to 90% of them singletons. The chain couples TRBV11-2 to TRBJ2-7, with D perhaps TRBD2 (6 bases). The TCR originated in an adult with an advanced solid tumor such as melanoma, head and neck, liver or kidney cancer. Sequencing used CD4+ or CD8+ T cells sorted from blood, obtained in a trial of the OX40 agonist ivuxolimab. CDR3 amino acids: CASSPGLPYEQYF. The CDR3, as DNA: TGTGCCAGCAGCCCGGGACTGCCCTACGAGCAGTACTTC.